A single sample is the source of the 24 T cell receptor beta chains below, sequenced in a study of shared clonotypes between healthy human individuals (dated by TCRdb to the early 2020s). Library preparation used the immunoSEQ multiplex PCR assay. Imported from immuneACCESS, the table was reduced by TCRdb to in-frame sequences with V and J called. These copies leave out some clones; in studies compared against another copy, an unresolved V gene accounts for under half, and the cause of the remainder is not known. This sample gives about 800,000 clones in total; 96% of them show up just once. The ten biggest clones cover under 0.3% of the sample. CD8 naive samples consisted of CD45RO-negative cells that were positively selected for CCR7, yielding a CD45RA+CCR7+ population without TemRA cells. Sequenced sample: naive CD8+ T cells sorted from blood. What this sample's cell subset or site label stands for: CD45RA+CCR7+. The source of these receptors is a man aged 25-45 years in good health.

A word on this clone: Distinct nucleotide sequences in the sample also encode this CDR3. The V and J genes are TRBV27 and TRBJ2-7, with 9 nucleotides matching TRBD1. CDR3 size: 15 residues. Trimming removed 3 bases from V and 3 bases from J; junction bases left unmatched: 6. Per germline, CDR1 MNHEY and CDR2 SMNVEV (reference sequence). CDR3 bases: TGTGCCAGCAGTTTGGGAGGACAGGGGATCTACGAGCAGTACTTC. Protein product: CASSLGGQGIYEQYF.

For the CDR3, the DNA is TGCAGCGTGTTTTTTGCGGGAATGGAAGAGACCCAGTACTTC. Protein sequence: CSVFFAGMEETQYF. V and J are TRBV29-1 and TRBJ2-5; D perhaps matches TRBD2 (6 bases). The length of the CDR3 is 14 residues. CDR1 and CDR2 (germline): SQVTM, ANQGSEA. Trimming removed 6 bases from V and 3 bases from J, with 17 bases in between. Filled out from reference TRBV29-1 and TRBJ2-5, the complete variable domain reads SAVISQKPSRDICQRGTSLTIQCQVDSQVTMMFWYRQQPGQSLTLIATANQGSEATYESGFVIDKFPISRPNLTFSTLTVSNMSPEDSSIYLCSVFFAGMEETQYFGPGTRLLVL.

The rearrangement links TRBV11-2 to TRBJ2-7, with D possibly TRBD1 on 6 matching bases. CDR3 size: 14 residues. V was shortened by 5 bases and J by 2 bases, with 13 bases between the two germline ends. Germline V gives CDR1 SGHAT, CDR2 FQNNGV. DNA of the CDR3: TGTGCCAGCAGCCCAAGACAGGTGGCCTACGAGCAGTACTTC. This sequence encodes CASSPRQVAYEQYF.

The rearrangement uses TRBV28 and TRBJ1-5; TRBD1 aligns across 7 bases. J gave up 3 bases and V 11 bases, and 4 bases lay outside the gene matches. The CDR3 spans 12 residues. CDR1 is MDHEN, CDR2 SYDVKM, per germline. The CDR3, as DNA: TGTGCCGGAGGACAGGTCAATCAGCCCCAGCATTTT. Residues: CAGGQVNQPQHF.

The chain joins TRBV9 to TRBJ1-5; D remains ambiguous. Trimming stripped 4 bases from V and 3 bases from J, with 8 bases between. The CDR3 runs to 13 residues. Per the germline V gene, CDR1 is SGDLS and CDR2 is YYNGEE. The CDR3 here is CASSPGDNQPQHF. The CDR3 DNA reads as TGTGCCAGCAGCCCCGGTGACAATCAGCCCCAGCATTTT.

V is TRBV14 and J is TRBJ1-2, with 8 nucleotides matching TRBD1. CDR3 size: 13 residues. Germline V gene data show CDR1 as SGHDN and CDR2 as FVKESK. The ends lost 1 base at V and 8 bases at J; junction bases unmatched: 3. Here the CDR3 DNA reads TGTGCCAGCAGCCAAGGGACAGGGAACGGCTACACCTTC. As protein: CASSQGTGNGYTF.

The table lists this clone with a count of one. The chain employs TRBV5-5 and TRBJ1-1; D remains unclear. V lost 0 bases and J lost 5, with 8 bases in between. This CDR3 comprises 13 residues. CDR1 and CDR2 (germline): SGHKS, YYEKEE (reference sequence). CDR3 DNA sequence: TGTGCCAGCAGCTTGGGCTCGGGTACTGAAGCTTTCTTT. The encoded protein is CASSLGSGTEAFF.

This clone appeared once. This chain uses TRBV7-9 with TRBJ1-2; D perhaps matches TRBD1 (6 bases). CDR1 and CDR2 (germline): SEHNR, FQNEAQ (reference sequence). This CDR3 has 15 amino acids. The V end lost 2 bases, the J end lost 8 bases, and 18 bases lay between the germline ends. CDR3 amino acids: CASSLNRQVLDGYTF. DNA of the CDR3: TGTGCCAGCAGCTTAAACCGACAGGTTCTTGACGGCTACACCTTC. The variable domain in full, completed from reference TRBV7-9 and TRBJ1-2, reads DTGVSQNPRHKITKRGQNVTFRCDPISEHNRLYWYRQTLGQGPEFLTYFQNEAQLEKSRLLSDRFSAERPKGSFSTLEIQRTEQGDSAMYLCASSLNRQVLDGYTFGSGTRLTVV.

V usage is TRBV25-1 and J usage is TRBJ2-7; D might be TRBD1 (5 bases). The CDR3 sequence is 17 residues long. Germline V lookup: CDR1 MGHDK, CDR2 SYGVNS. V was pared by 3 bases and J by 5 bases, with 23 bases between. CDR3 bases: TGTGCCAGCAGTGAGTTTTCCTGGCAGGGTGAGACCGACGAGCAGTACTTC. It yields the protein CASSEFSWQGETDEQYF.

With regard to this clone: At the DNA level, this CDR3 is encoded by other sequences in the same sample as well. The V and J genes are TRBV7-9 and TRBJ1-5; D is unresolved. Per germline, CDR1 SEHNR and CDR2 FQNEAQ (reference sequence). Trimming left V 2 bases short and J 5 bases short, with 4 bases between. This CDR3 contains 12 residues. CDR3 in DNA: TGTGCCAGCAGCTTAATGGATCAGCCCCAGCATTTT. Its protein is CASSLMDQPQHF.

The chain uses TRBV11-2 and TRBJ1-5, with D tentatively TRBD1 (6 bases). In germline, CDR1 is SGHAT, CDR2 FQNNGV. Between the trimmed V and J ends, which lost 6 bases and 1 base, there was a span of 7 bases. The CDR3 has 13 amino acids. The CDR3, as DNA: TGTGCCAGCAGTCAGGGGAGCAATCAGCCCCAGCATTTT. Residues: CASSQGSNQPQHF.

The chain uses TRBV30 and TRBJ2-5; 8 nucleotides align to TRBD2. The CDR3 length is 16 residues. Germline values: CDR1 GTSNPN, CDR2 SVGIG (reference sequence). The junction had 13 bases not matched to a gene; V was cut back by 5 bases and J by 2 bases. The chain's CDR3 is CAWAGGVGFGQETQYF. The DNA of the CDR3 is TGTGCCTGGGCGGGGGGCGTCGGTTTCGGACAAGAGACCCAGTACTTC.

The chain recombines TRBV7-9 with TRBJ2-1, with D perhaps matching TRBD2 (5 bases). Germline V gene lookup returns CDR1 SEHNR and CDR2 FQNEAQ (reference sequence). The CDR3 has 14 amino acids. V gave up 8 bases and J gave up 8 bases, with 19 bases separating them. The chain's CDR3 is CASAPTDGIDEQFF. CDR3 nucleotide sequence: TGTGCCAGCGCTCCCACCGACGGGATCGATGAGCAGTTCTTC.

V and J are TRBV29-1 and TRBJ1-2, with D maybe TRBD1 (6 bases). This CDR3 has 17 residues. Trimming pared 0 bases from V and 3 bases from J, leaving 20 bases between. Germline CDR1 is SQVTM and CDR2 is ANQGSEA. The CDR3 nucleotides are TGCAGCGTTGAAGATCTTCAGGGGACCCCGATTGACTATGGCTACACCTTC. It yields the protein CSVEDLQGTPIDYGYTF. Full variable domain (missing parts from reference TRBV29-1 and TRBJ1-2): SAVISQKPSRDICQRGTSLTIQCQVDSQVTMMFWYRQQPGQSLTLIATANQGSEATYESGFVIDKFPISRPNLTFSTLTVSNMSPEDSSIYLCSVEDLQGTPIDYGYTFGSGTRLTVV.

The V call is TRBV5-1, the J call TRBJ1-4; D is possibly TRBD1 (5 bases). V was shortened by 2 bases and J by 3 bases, with 8 bases between the two germline ends. The germline gives CDR1 SGHRS, CDR2 YFSETQ. CDR3 size: 14 residues. CDR3 sequence (DNA): TGCGCCAGCAGCTTTGACAGCCCTAATGAAAAACTGTTTTTT. Its translation: CASSFDSPNEKLFF.

In its sample, this clone was seen once. The chain uses TRBV5-1 and TRBJ2-5; D is uncertain. With 0 bases removed from V and 1 base from J, the gap between germline ends came to 10 bases. Germline CDR1 and CDR2: SGHRS and YFSETQ. CDR3 length equals 15 residues. The CDR3, as DNA: TGCGCCAGCAGCTTGGGGGGTGGATTCCAAGAGACCCAGTACTTC. This codes for CASSLGGGFQETQYF. The complete variable domain, with remaining parts taken from reference TRBV5-1 and TRBJ2-5, reads KAGVTQTPRYLIKTRGQQVTLSCSPISGHRSVSWYQQTPGQGLQFLFEYFSETQRNKGNFPGRFSGRQFSNSRSEMNVSTLELGDSALYLCASSLGGGFQETQYFGPGTRLLVL.

The chain has TRBV27 and TRBJ2-1; 8 bases match TRBD2. Germline V CDR1 and CDR2: MNHEY, SMNVEV (reference sequence). The CDR3 is 14 residues long. V was clipped by 7 bases and J by 0 bases; unmatched bases: 2. In nucleotides, the CDR3 is TGTGCCAGCACCGGGACTAGCTCCTACAATGAGCAGTTCTTC. Its translation: CASTGTSSYNEQFF.

The J gene is TRBJ2-3, the V gene TRBV6-4; D remains unclear. Germline assignment: CDR1 MRHNA and CDR2 SNTAGT. V was cut by 10 bases and J by 4 bases, with 12 bases left in between. This CDR3 has 12 residues. The CDR3 loop is CATKFVSDTQYF. The DNA of the CDR3 is TGTGCCACGAAATTCGTTTCAGATACGCAGTATTTT.

The genes are TRBV14 and TRBJ2-3; the D is unclear. This CDR3 comprises 14 residues. Germline V gene lookup returns CDR1 SGHDN and CDR2 FVKESK. Trimming removed 4 bases from V and 4 bases from J, with 12 bases in between. The CDR3, as DNA: TGTGCCAGCAGCCCCGTCCATCCCGCAGATACGCAGTATTTT. Translating it yields CASSPVHPADTQYF.

The chain combines TRBV7-9 with TRBJ2-1; weak D call: TRBD2 (6 bases). The CDR3 loop spans 15 amino acids. V was pared by 5 bases and J by 4 bases, with 15 bases between. In germline, CDR1 is SEHNR, CDR2 FQNEAQ (reference sequence). Written as DNA, the CDR3 is TGTGCCAGCAGCCAGGCCCTTGGAGGGTACAATGAGCAGTTCTTC. It yields the protein CASSQALGGYNEQFF.

The chain couples TRBV28 to TRBJ2-5; weak D call: TRBD1 (7 bases). Trimming took off 4 bases at V and 1 base at J, with 13 bases between the two ends. The CDR3 covers 15 residues. Germline V gene lookup returns CDR1 MDHEN and CDR2 SYDVKM. CDR3 region: CASSSQGEAQETQYF. The DNA of the CDR3 is TGTGCCAGCAGTTCCCAGGGGGAGGCCCAAGAGACCCAGTACTTC.

The rearrangement uses TRBV15 and TRBJ1-1; tentative D call: TRBD1 (6 bases). Germline V gene data show CDR1 as LNHNV and CDR2 as YYDKDF (reference sequence). Trimming shortened V by 1 base and J by 5 bases, and 14 bases separated the two germline ends. This CDR3 has 15 residues. Here the CDR3 reads CATSRGGGRGTEAFF. CDR3 bases: TGTGCCACCAGCAGAGGGGGGGGCAGAGGAACTGAAGCTTTCTTT.

The chain employs TRBV27 and TRBJ2-2; D not certain. CDR3 size: 13 residues. Germline lookup yields CDR1 MNHEY and CDR2 SMNVEV (reference sequence). The V and J ends lost 3 bases and 6 bases respectively, with 8 bases between them. CDR3: CASSLGSAGELFF. The CDR3 bases are TGTGCCAGCAGTTTGGGTTCCGCCGGGGAGCTGTTTTTT.

This chain links TRBV27 with TRBJ2-7; D remains ambiguous. This CDR3 has 14 residues. CDR1 is MNHEY, CDR2 SMNVEV, per germline (reference sequence). The germline V and J ends were trimmed by 4 bases and 4 bases, with 14 bases remaining between them. The CDR3 nucleotides read TGTGCCAGCAGTTCTCGACTCTCCCAGTACGAGCAGTACTTC. Translation gives CASSSRLSQYEQYF.